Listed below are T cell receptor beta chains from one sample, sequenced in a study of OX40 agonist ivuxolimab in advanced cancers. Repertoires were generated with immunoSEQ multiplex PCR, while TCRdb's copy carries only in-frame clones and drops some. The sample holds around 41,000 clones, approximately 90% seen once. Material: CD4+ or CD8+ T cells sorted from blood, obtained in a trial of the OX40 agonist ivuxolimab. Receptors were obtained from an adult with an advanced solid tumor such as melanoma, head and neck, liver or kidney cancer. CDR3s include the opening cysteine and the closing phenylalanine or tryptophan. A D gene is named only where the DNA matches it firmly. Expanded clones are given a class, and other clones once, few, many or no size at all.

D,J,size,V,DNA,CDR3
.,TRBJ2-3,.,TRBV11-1,TGTGCCAGCAGCTTATTCAGGGAGCCAGATACGCAGTATTTT,CASSLFREPDTQYF
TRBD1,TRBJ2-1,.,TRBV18,TGTGCCAGCTCACCTGGGACAGGGGAAAATGAGCAGTTCTTC,CASSPGTGENEQFF
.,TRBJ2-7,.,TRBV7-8,TGTGCCAGCAGCCTCGCTATAGGGTACGAGCAGTACTTC,CASSLAIGYEQYF
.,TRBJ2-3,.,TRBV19,TGTGCCAGTAGTATGGGGCTGGGACTCACAGATACGCAGTATTTT,CASSMGLGLTDTQYF
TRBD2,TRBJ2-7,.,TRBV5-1,TGCGCCAGCAGCCTCGGGCGGGGCGGGGGTAGCTCCTACGAGCAGTACTTC,CASSLGRGGGSSYEQYF
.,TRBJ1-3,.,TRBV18,TGTGCCAGCTCACCCCCGGACCCGGTAGACGGAAACACCATATATTTT,CASSPPDPVDGNTIYF
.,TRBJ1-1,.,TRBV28,TGTGCCATCACCCGGAGGGGTCGGACTGAAGCTTTCTTT,CAITRRGRTEAFF
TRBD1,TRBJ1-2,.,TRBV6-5,TGTGCCAGCAGTGACAGGGGGCGCGGCTACACCTTC,CASSDRGRGYTF
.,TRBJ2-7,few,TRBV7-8,TGTGCCAGCAGCTCAGTGGGCGGGGCGACCTACGAGCAGTACTTC,CASSSVGGATYEQYF
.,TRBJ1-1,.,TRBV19,TGTGCCAGTAGTAATCGGGCTTCAAACACTGAAGCTTTCTTT,CASSNRASNTEAFF
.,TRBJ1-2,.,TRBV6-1,TGTGCCAGTCGCGGGGACTATGGCTACACCTTC,CASRGDYGYTF
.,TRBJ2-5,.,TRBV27,TGTGCCAGCAGCAGCCGCGCCGGGACACTTCAAGAGACCCAGTACTTC,CASSSRAGTLQETQYF
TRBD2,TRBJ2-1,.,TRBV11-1,TGTGCCAGCAGCTTCCCGGGAGGGAACGACTACAATGAGCAGTTCTTC,CASSFPGGNDYNEQFF
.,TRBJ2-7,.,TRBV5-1,TGCGCCAGCAGCATAACAGGGACCCACGAGCAGTACTTC,CASSITGTHEQYF
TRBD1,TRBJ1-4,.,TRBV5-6,TGTGCCAGCAGCTATCTCCAGGGGGGCGCGAATAATGAAAAACTGTTTTTT,CASSYLQGGANNEKLFF
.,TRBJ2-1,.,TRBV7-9,TGTGCCAGCAGCTCAACCGGCAATGAGCAGTTCTTC,CASSSTGNEQFF
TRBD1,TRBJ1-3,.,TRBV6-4,TGTGCCAGCGCCGGGAGGGACAGGGTACCTGGAAACACCATATATTTT,CASAGRDRVPGNTIYF
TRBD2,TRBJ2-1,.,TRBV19,TGTGCCAGTAGTAGACTGTGGGGGGGAACCAATGAGCAGTTCTTC,CASSRLWGGTNEQFF
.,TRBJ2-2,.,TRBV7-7,TGTGCTAGCACCCTGGGGGAGGCCGGGGAGCTGTTTTTT,CASTLGEAGELFF
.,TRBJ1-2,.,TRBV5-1,TGCGCCAGCAGCTTGCAGGGTTCCTATGGCTACACCTTC,CASSLQGSYGYTF
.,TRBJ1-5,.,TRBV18,TGTGCCAGCTCACCAAGGGTTACAGGCAACAATCAGCCCCAGCATTTT,CASSPRVTGNNQPQHF
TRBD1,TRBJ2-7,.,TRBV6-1,TGTGCCAGTACGGACTCCGGGACAGTCTACGAGCAGTACTTC,CASTDSGTVYEQYF